This T cell receptor beta chain came from a study of T cells after yellow fever vaccination. Study as a whole: SMART-Seq v4 Ultra Low Input handled preparation of low-cell-number fractions. Study-wide results and caveats: Only a small proportion of the clonotypes turned up in both the CD4 and the CD8 compartments, likely arising from convergent recombination. Clones from primary vaccination mostly reappeared after the booster (over 95% CD4, roughly 87% CD8).

The CDR3 contains 15 residues. Germline trimming cut 5 bases from V and 6 bases from J; bases unmatched to any gene: 6. The germline V gene has CDR1 SGHTA and CDR2 FQGTGA. A remark on this clonotype: Its antigen is unidentified.

UMIs were added to TCR cDNA along with a universal primer site when it was made by 5'RACE template switching. MiXCR, applied by TCRdb to the 5' RACE reads, yields one record per CDR3 protein. The table records 230,000 or so distinct CDR3 sequences, approximately 3.8% of them present only once. The sequencing here drew on PBMCs, taken 15 days after the yellow fever booster vaccination. The clonotype was recovered from a man between 18 and 29 years old who received the YFV17D yellow fever vaccine. This chain links TRBV7-3 with TRBJ2-3, with 12 bases that match TRBD2. This CDR3 is CASSRSSGGVDTQYF. In nucleotides, the CDR3 is TGTGCCAGCAGCCGATCTAGCGGGGGGGTGGATACGCAGTATTTT.